This entry features one T cell receptor (beta chain) sequence. What it binds is not known. This entry is derived from a study of CD8+ T cells in alopecia areata. About the research overall: Tofacitinib exposure lasted 6 to 18 months, followed by 6 months off drug. Study-wide results and limits: Expanded CD8+ clones among the top 100, and scalp clonality, were significantly decreased by tofacitinib.

The V gene lost 4 bases and the J gene lost 0 bases, with 12 bases spanning the gap. The CDR3 has 15 amino acids. CDR1 and CDR2 (germline): KGHSH, LQKENI. Treatment defined: oral pan-JAK inhibitor, 5-10 mg twice daily. Investigators isolated RNA and reverse transcribed it into cDNA to act as the sequencing template. Sequencing was performed with immunoSEQ multiplex PCR; in TCRdb, only in-frame clones are kept and a portion is missing. This table holds around 120,000 clones, 50% to 75% found once. The material sequenced was CD8+ T cells sorted from blood, taken at week 4, from a patient treated with tofacitinib. V usage is TRBV18 and J usage is TRBJ1-2; D is uncertain. This TCR derives from a human donor with alopecia areata. The CDR3, as DNA: TGTGCCAGCTCACAAGATGACACAACTAACTATGGCTACACCTTC. Translated: CASSQDDTTNYGYTF.